This TCR beta chain originates from a study of T cells after yellow fever vaccination. Looking at the study overall: Fractions low in cell number were prepared with SMART-Seq v4 Ultra Low Input.

At least ten counts were recorded for this clonotype. The antigen remains unidentified. This CDR3 has 15 residues. The germline V and J ends were trimmed by 5 bases and 5 bases, with 16 bases remaining between them. CDR1 and CDR2 (germline): SGHAT, FQNNGV. General study points: Overall, a small share of clonotypes was seen in both CD4 and CD8 compartments.

TCRdb passed the 5' RACE reads through MiXCR, listing each CDR3 protein once. In the table there are some 200,000 distinct CDR3 sequences, more than 9.5% of which are singletons. This rearrangement joins TRBV11-2 to TRBJ2-1; TRBD2 is a possible D gene (7 bases). Sample: CD8+ T cells sorted from PBMCs, taken 15 days after the yellow fever booster vaccination. This clonotype originated in a man aged 18 to 30 who received the YFV17D yellow fever vaccine. CDR3 DNA sequence: TGTGCCAGCAGCCCTTTTCGGGGGGCAAACAATGAGCAGTTCTTC. It translates to CASSPFRGANNEQFF.